This T cell receptor beta chain appears in the sequencing data of a study of T cells in Graves' hyperthyroidism and ophthalmopathy. Overall study context: Peripheral blood specimens were obtained at initial diagnosis, prior to any treatment.

Germline loops: CDR1 SNHLY, CDR2 FYNNEI. The CDR3 totals 14 residues. With 8 bases clipped from V and 3 bases from J, the junction kept 6 bases outside the gene matches. Study results and caveats: Most expanded thyroid clonotypes above 0.001 also appeared in blood.

Concerning this clonotype: As yet, its antigen is unknown.

Amplified regions were TCR beta CDR3 sequences from RNA transcripts. Primed by the HTBI set, a first-round RT-PCR was run on the TCR CDR3. TCRdb passed the multiplex PCR reads through MiXCR, listing each CDR3 protein once. The sample holds around 370,000 distinct CDR3 sequences; about 18% are singletons and the top ten take roughly two fifths. Exclusion of patients followed from uncontrolled infection, other autoimmune disease, pregnancy or lactation. Using approximately 10 ml of fresh peripheral blood, PBMCs were prepared. The receptor was isolated from a young man with Graves' ophthalmopathy. Source material: blood. V and J are TRBV2 and TRBJ1-5; 8 bases line up with TRBD1. The chain's CDR3 is CASRTGPTNQPQHF. In DNA form, the CDR3 reads TGTGCCAGCCGGACAGGGCCTACCAATCAGCCCCAGCATTTT.